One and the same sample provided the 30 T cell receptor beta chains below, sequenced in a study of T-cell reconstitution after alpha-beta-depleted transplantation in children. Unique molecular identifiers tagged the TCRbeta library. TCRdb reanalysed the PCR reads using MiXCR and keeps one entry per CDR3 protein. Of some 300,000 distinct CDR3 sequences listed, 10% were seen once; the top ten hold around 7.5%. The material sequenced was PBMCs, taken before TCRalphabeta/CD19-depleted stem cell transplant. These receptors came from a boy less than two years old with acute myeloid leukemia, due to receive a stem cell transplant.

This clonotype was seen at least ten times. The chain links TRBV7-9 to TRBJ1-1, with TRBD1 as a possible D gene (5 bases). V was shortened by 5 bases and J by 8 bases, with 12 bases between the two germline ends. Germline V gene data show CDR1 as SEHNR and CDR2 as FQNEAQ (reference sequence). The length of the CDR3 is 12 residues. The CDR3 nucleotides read TGTGCCAGCAGCACTCGGACACCAGAAGCTTTCTTT. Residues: CASSTRTPEAFF.

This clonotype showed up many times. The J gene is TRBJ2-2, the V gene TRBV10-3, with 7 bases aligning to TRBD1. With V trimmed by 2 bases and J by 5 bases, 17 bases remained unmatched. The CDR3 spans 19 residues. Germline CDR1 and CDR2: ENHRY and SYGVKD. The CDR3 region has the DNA TGTGCCATCAGTGAGCCGGACAGGTCCGGTAAAATGGGAACCGGGGAGCTGTTTTTT. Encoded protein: CAISEPDRSGKMGTGELFF.

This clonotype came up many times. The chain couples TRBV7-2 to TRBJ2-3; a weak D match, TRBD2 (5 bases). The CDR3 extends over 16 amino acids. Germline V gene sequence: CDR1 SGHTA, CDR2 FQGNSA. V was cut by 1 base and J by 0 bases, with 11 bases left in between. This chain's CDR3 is CASSLVLGVSTDTQYF. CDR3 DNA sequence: TGTGCCAGCAGCTTAGTACTAGGCGTAAGCACAGATACGCAGTATTTT.

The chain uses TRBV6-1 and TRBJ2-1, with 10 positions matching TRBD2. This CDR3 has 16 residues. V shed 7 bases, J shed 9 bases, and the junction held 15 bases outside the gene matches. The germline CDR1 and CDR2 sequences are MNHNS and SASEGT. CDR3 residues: CASTRKVAGGFGEQFF. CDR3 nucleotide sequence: TGTGCCAGCACCAGAAAAGTAGCGGGGGGCTTCGGTGAGCAGTTCTTC.

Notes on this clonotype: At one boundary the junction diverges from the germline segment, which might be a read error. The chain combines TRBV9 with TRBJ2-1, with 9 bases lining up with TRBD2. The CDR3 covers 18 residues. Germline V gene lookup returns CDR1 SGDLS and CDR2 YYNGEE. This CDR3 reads CASSFRTHSGSAYNEKFF. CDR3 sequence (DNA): TGTGCCAGCAGCTTCCGAACCCATAGCGGGAGCGCGTACAATGAGAAGTTCTTC.

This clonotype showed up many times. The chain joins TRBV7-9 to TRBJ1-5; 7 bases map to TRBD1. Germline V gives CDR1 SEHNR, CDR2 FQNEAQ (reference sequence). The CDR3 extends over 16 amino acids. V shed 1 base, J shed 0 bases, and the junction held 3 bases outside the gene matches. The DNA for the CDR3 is TGTGCCAGCAGCTTAGGACAGGGATATAGCAATCAGCCCCAGCATTTT. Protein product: CASSLGQGYSNQPQHF.

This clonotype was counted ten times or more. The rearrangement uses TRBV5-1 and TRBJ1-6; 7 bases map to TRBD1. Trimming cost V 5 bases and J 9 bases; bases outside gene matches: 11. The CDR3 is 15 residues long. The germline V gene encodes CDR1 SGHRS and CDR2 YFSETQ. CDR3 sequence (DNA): TGCGCCAGCAGTTTTGGAAGGGGGCTCCTTTCACCCCTCCACTTT. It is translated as CASSFGRGLLSPLHF.

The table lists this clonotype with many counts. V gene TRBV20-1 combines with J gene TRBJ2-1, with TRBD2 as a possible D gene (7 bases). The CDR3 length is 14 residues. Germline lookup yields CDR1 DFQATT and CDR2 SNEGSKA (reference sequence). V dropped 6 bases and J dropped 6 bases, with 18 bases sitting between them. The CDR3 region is CSAPESGGPNEQFF. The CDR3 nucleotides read TGCAGTGCCCCTGAGTCCGGGGGGCCCAATGAGCAGTTCTTC.

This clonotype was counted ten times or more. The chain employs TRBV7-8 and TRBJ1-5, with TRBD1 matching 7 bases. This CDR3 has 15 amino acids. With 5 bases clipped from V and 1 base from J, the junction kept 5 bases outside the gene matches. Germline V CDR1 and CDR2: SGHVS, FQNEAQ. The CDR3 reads CASSRDRASNQPQHF. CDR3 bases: TGTGCCAGCAGCCGCGACAGGGCGAGCAATCAGCCCCAGCATTTT.

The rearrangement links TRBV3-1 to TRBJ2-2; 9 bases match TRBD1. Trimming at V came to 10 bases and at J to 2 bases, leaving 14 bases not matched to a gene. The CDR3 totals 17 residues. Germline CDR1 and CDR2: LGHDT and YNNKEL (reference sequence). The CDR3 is CATSLDPTGGNTGELFF. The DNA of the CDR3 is TGTGCCACCTCCCTCGACCCGACAGGGGGAAACACCGGGGAGCTGTTTTTT.

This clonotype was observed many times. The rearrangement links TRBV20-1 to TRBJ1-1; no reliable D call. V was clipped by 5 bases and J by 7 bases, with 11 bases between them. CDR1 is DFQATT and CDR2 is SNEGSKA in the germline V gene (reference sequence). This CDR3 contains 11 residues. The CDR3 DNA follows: TGCAGTGCTGCCCGACGGGATGAAGCTTTCTTT. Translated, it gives CSAARRDEAFF.

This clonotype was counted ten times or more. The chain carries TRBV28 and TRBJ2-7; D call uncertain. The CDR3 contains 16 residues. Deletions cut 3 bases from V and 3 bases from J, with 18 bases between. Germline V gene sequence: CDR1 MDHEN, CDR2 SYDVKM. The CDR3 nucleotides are TGTGCCAGCAGTTTTGATATCAGGCAGGCACGCTACGAGCAGTACTTC. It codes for CASSFDIRQARYEQYF.

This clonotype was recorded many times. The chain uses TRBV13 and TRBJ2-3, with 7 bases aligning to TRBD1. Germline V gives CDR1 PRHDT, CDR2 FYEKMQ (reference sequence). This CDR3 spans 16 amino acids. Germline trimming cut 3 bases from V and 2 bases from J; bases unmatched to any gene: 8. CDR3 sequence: CASSFGDSPYTDTQYF. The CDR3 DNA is TGTGCCAGCAGCTTCGGGGACAGTCCCTACACAGATACGCAGTATTTT.

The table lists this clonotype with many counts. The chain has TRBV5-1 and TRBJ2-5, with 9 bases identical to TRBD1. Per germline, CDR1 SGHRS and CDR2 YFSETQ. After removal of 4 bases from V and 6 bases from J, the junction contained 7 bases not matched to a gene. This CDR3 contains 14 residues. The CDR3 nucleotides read TGCGCCAGCAGCCTTACAGGGGGCGCGAAGACCCAGTACTTC. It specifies CASSLTGGAKTQYF.

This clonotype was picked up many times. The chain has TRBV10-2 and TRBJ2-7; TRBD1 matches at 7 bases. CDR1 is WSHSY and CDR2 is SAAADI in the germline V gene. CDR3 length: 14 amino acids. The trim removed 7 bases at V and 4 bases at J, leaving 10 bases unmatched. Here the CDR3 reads CASTVPGQLYEQYF. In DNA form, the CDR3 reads TGCGCCAGCACCGTCCCGGGACAGTTGTACGAGCAGTACTTC.

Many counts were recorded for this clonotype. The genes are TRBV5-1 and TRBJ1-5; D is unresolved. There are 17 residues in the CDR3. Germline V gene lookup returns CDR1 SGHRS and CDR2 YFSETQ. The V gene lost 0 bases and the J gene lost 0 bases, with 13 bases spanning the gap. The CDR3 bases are TGCGCCAGCAGCTTGGGACCTTACCGGGATAGCAATCAGCCCCAGCATTTT. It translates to CASSLGPYRDSNQPQHF.

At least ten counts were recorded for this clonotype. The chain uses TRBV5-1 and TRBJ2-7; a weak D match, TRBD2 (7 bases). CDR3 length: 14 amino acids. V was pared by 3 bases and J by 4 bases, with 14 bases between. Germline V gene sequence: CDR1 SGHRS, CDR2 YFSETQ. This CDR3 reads CASSYGGRLYEQYF. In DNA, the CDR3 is TGCGCCAGCAGCTACGGGGGGCGTTTATACGAGCAGTACTTC.

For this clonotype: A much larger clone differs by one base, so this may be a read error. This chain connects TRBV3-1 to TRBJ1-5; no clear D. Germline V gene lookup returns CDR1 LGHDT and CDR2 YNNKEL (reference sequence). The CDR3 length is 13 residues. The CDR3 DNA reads TGTGCCAGCTGCCAATCTTTGAACCAGCCCCAGCATTTT. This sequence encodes CASCQSLNQPQHF.

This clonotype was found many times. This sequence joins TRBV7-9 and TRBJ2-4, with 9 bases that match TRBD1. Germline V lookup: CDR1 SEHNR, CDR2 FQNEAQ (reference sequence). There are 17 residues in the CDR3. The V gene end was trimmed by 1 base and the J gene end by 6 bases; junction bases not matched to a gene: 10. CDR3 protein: CASSLGFGGQGRNIQYF. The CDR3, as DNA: TGTGCCAGCAGCTTAGGGTTCGGGGGACAGGGTAGAAACATTCAGTACTTC.

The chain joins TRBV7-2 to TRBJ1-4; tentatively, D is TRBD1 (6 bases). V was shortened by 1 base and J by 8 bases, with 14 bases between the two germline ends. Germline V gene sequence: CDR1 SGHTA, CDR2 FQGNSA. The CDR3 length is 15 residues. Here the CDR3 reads CASSLGSGVDEKLFF. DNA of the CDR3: TGTGCCAGCAGCTTAGGTTCAGGGGTGGACGAAAAACTGTTTTTT.

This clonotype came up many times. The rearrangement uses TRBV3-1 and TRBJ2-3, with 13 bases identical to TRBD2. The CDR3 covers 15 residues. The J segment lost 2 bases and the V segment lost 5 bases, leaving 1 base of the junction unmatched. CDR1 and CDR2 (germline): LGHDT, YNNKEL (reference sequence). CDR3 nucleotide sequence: TGTGCCAGCAGCGGACTAGCGGGGGTCACAGATACGCAGTATTTT. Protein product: CASSGLAGVTDTQYF.

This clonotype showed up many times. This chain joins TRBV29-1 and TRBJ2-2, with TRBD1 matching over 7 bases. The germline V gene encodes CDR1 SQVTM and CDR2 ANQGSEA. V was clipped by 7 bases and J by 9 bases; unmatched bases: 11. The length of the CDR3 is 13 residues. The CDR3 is CSASFQGERELFF. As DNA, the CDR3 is TGCAGCGCAAGTTTTCAGGGGGAAAGGGAGCTGTTTTTT.

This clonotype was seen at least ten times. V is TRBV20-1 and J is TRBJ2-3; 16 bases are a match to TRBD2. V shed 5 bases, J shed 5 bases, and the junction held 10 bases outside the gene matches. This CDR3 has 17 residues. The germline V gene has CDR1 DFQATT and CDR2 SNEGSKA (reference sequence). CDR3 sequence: CSASGLAGGRAGDTQYF. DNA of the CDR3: TGCAGTGCTTCGGGACTAGCGGGAGGGCGAGCAGGAGATACGCAGTATTTT.

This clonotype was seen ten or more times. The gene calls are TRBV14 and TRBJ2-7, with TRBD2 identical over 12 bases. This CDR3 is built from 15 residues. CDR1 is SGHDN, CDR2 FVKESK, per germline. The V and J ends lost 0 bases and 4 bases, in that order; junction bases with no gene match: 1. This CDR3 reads CASSQELAGGYEQYF. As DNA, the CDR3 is TGTGCCAGCAGCCAAGAACTAGCGGGAGGATACGAGCAGTACTTC.

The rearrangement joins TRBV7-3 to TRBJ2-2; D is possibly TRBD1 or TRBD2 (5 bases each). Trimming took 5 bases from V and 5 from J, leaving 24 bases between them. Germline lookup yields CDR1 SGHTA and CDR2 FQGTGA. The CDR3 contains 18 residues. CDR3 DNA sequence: TGTGCCAGCAGCATATACCCCTTCCGTGGGGGTGGAACCGGGGAGCTGTTTTTT. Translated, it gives CASSIYPFRGGGTGELFF.

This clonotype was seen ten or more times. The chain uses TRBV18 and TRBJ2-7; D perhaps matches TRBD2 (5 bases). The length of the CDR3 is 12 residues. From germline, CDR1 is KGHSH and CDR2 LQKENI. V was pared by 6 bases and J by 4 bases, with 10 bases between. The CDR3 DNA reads TGTGCCAGCTCCCCTAGGGAGTACGAGCAGTACTTC. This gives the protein CASSPREYEQYF.

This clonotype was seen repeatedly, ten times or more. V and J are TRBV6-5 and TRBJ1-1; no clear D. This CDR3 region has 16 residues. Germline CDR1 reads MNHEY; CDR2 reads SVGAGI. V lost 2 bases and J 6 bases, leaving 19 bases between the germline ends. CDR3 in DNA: TGTGCCAGCAGTTACGGTAGAGGCTGGACGGGTGCTGAAGCTTTCTTT. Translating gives CASSYGRGWTGAEAFF.

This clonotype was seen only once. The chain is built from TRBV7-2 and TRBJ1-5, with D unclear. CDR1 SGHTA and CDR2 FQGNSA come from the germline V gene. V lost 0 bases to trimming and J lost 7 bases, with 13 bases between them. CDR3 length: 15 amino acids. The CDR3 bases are TGTGCCAGCAGCTTAGCTTTGGGGATCATCCAGCCCCAGCATTTT. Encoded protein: CASSLALGIIQPQHF.

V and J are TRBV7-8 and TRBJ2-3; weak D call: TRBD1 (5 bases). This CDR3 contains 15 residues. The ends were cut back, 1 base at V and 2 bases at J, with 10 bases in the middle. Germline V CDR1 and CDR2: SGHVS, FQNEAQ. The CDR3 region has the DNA TGTGCCAGCAGCTTAGAAAGGGGATTCACAGATACGCAGTATTTT. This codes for CASSLERGFTDTQYF.

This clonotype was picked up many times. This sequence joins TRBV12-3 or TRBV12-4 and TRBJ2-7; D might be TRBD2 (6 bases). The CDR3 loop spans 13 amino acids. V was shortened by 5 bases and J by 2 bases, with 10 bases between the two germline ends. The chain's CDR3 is CASSSGLPYEQYF. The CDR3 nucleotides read TGTGCCAGCAGTAGTGGACTACCCTACGAGCAGTACTTC.